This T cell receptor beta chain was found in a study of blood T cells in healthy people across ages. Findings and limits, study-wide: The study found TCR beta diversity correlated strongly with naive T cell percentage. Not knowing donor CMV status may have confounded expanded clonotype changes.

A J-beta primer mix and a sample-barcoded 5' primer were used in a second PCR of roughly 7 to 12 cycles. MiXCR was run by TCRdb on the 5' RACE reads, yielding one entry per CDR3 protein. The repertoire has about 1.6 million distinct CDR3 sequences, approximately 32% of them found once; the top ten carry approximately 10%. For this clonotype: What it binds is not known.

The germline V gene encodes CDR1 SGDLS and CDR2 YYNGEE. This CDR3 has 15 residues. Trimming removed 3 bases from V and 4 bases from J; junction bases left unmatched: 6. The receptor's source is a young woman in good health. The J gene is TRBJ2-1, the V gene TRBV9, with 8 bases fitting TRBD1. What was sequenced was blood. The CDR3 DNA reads TGTGCCAGCAGCGGCCGGGACAGGACGTACAATGAGCAGTTCTTC. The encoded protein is CASSGRDRTYNEQFF.